The 6 T cell receptor beta chains presented below share a single source sample, sequenced in a study of cytomegalovirus exposure and HLA in healthy donors. The PCR made use of 60 Vbeta and 13 Jbeta primers. Repertoires were generated with immunoSEQ multiplex PCR, while TCRdb's copy carries only in-frame clones and drops some. The table has about 180,000 clones, under 80% seen once; the top ten hold 2% to 2.5%. Sequenced: PBMCs. These receptors came from a woman in her 30s in good health and CMV-seropositive.

The rearrangement joins TRBV6-1 to TRBJ2-7; 8 positions agree with TRBD1. The CDR3 has 14 residues. The V and J ends lost 7 bases and 4 bases, in that order; junction bases with no gene match: 9. Per germline, CDR1 MNHNS and CDR2 SASEGT. The CDR3 coding sequence is TGTGCCAGCACCTTAGATACAGGGGGATACGAGCAGTACTTC. Its translation: CASTLDTGGYEQYF.

The V and J genes are TRBV28 and TRBJ2-1; 7 positions match TRBD1. The CDR3 runs to 12 residues. Trimming removed 4 bases from V and 9 bases from J; junction bases left unmatched: 3. CDR1 and CDR2 (germline): MDHEN, SYDVKM. The CDR3 sequence is CASSSTGPEQFF. The CDR3 DNA reads as TGTGCCAGCAGTTCGACAGGGCCTGAGCAGTTCTTC.

This clone was counted a single time. The genes are TRBV4-3 and TRBJ2-2; a possible D gene is TRBD1 (6 bases). Germline V gene data show CDR1 as LGHNA and CDR2 as YSLEER. With 0 bases removed from V and 7 bases from J, the gap between germline ends came to 9 bases. The CDR3 has 14 amino acids. CDR3 in DNA: TGCGCCAGCAGCCAAGATCCAGGGGACGGGGAGCTGTTTTTT. It encodes CASSQDPGDGELFF.

Notes on this clone: This may stem from a read error, because a much larger clone lies one nucleotide away. The rearrangement joins TRBV6-5 to TRBJ2-7; 10 positions match TRBD1. The CDR3 totals 13 residues. Germline CDR1 reads MNHEY; CDR2 reads SVGAGI. V trimming: 4 bases; J trimming: 4 bases; junction bases outside the gene matches: 1. In DNA form, the CDR3 reads TGTGCCAGCAGTTTGGGACAGGGGTACGAGCAGTACTTC. Its translation: CASSLGQGYEQYF.

The chain joins TRBV7-3 to TRBJ1-5, with 12 positions matching TRBD1. CDR1 SGHTA and CDR2 FQGTGA come from the germline V gene. Trimming removed 2 bases from V and 0 bases from J; junction bases left unmatched: 14. The CDR3 spans 21 residues. The CDR3 coding sequence is TGTGCCAGCAGCTTAGGCCACGAGGGGACAGGGGGCCTGGATAGCAATCAGCCCCAGCATTTT. Protein product: CASSLGHEGTGGLDSNQPQHF.

The rearrangement joins TRBV27 to TRBJ2-3; D ambiguous. Germline CDR1 reads MNHEY; CDR2 reads SMNVEV (reference sequence). The V end lost 5 bases, the J end lost 6 bases, and 12 bases lay between the germline ends. The CDR3 covers 13 residues. In nucleotides, the CDR3 is TGTGCCAGCAGTCTCGAGAACCCGGATACGCAGTATTTT. Its protein product is CASSLENPDTQYF.